Included here is one TCR beta chain sequence, with context. The target antigen is unknown. This CDR3 is 16 amino acids long. Deletions cut 0 bases from V and 0 bases from J, with 11 bases between. Per germline, CDR1 LGHDT and CDR2 YNNKEL (reference sequence). These data originate in a study of T cells in Graves' hyperthyroidism and ophthalmopathy. The overall study: Peripheral blood was obtained at initial diagnosis, preceding any treatment. Points from the study as a whole: A 13 V-J signature model discriminated ophthalmopathy versus stable hyperthyroidism.

Regions amplified from RNA transcripts were the TCR beta CDR3 regions. HTBI primers drove first-round RT-PCR of the TCR CDR3. TCRdb re-called the multiplex PCR reads through MiXCR, storing one row per CDR3 protein. In the table there are some 760,000 distinct CDR3 sequences, around 15% of which are singletons. This sequence was found in a young woman with Graves' hyperthyroidism. The sequencing input was blood. The chain links TRBV3-1 to TRBJ2-5; no clear D. In DNA form, the CDR3 reads TGTGCCAGCAGCCAAGACGTCACATCTGACCAAGAGACCCAGTACTTC. It codes for CASSQDVTSDQETQYF.